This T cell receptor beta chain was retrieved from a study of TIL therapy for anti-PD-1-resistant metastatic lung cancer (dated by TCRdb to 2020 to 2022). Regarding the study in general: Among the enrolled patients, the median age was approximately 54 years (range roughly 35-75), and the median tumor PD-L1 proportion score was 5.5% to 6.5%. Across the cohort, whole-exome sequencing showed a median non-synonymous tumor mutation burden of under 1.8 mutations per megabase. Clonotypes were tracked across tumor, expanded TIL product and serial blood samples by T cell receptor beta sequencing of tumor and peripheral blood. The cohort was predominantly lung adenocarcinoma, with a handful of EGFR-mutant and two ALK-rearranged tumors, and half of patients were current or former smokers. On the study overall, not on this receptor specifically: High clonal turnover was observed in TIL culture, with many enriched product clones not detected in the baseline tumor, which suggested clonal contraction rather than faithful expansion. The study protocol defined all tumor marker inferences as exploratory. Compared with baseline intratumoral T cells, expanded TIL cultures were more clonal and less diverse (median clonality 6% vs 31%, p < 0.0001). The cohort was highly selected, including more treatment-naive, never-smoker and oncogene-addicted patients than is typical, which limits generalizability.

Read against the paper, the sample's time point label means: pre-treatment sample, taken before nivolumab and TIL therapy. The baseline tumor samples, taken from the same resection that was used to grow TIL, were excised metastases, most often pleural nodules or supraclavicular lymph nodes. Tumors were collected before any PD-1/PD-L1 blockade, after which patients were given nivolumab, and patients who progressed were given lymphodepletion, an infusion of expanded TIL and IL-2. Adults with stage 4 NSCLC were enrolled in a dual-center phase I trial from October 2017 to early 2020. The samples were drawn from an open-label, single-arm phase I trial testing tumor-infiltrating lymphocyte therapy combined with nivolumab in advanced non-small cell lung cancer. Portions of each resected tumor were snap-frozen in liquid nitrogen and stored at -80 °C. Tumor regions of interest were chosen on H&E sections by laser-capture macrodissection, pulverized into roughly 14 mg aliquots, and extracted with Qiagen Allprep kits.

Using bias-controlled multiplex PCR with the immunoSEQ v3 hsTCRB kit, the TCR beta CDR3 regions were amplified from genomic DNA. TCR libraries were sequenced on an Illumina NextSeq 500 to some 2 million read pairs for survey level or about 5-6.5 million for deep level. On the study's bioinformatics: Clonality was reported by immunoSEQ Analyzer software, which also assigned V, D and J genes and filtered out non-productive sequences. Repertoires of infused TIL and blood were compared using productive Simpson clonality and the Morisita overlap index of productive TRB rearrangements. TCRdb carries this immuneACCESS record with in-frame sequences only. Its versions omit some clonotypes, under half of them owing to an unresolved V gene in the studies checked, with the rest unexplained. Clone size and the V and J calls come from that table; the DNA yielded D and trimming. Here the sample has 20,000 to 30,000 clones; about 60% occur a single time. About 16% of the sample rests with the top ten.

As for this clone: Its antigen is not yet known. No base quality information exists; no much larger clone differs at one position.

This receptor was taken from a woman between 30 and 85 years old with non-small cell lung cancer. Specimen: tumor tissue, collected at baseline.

At the DNA level, the sequence is TGTGCCAGCAGCCTACAACAGGGAAACACTGAAGCTTTCTTT. The encoded protein is CASSLQQGNTEAFF. The rearranged segments are TRBV11-2 and TRBJ1-1; the D segment could be TRBD1, given 6 matching bases. From the cysteine through the phenylalanine, the CDR3 covers 14 amino acids. Only the CDR3 region is kept as DNA, spanning 42 bases read in frame from base 1. Trimming takes 5 bases from V and 2 bases from J, and the germline ends sit 12 bases apart. CDR1 is given as SGHAT and CDR2 as FQNNGV, both from the germline V gene.